This TCR beta chain was captured in a study of blood T cells in healthy people across ages. This CDR3 is built from 18 residues. V dropped 5 bases and J dropped 2; count of bases not matched to a gene: 12. Germline V lookup: CDR1 SGHTA, CDR2 FQGNSA. The study, taken as a whole, reports: Long-lived donors had more naive CD4+ cells and higher diversity than aged donors. TCR beta diversity tracked closely with naive T cell percentage.

As to this clonotype: Its antigen is currently unknown.

Primed by a sample-barcoded 5' primer and a J-beta primer mix, a second PCR proceeded for 7 to 11 cycles. With 12 random nucleotides, a template-switch adaptor tagged each individual cDNA molecule. One entry per CDR3 protein, called by TCRdb with MiXCR from the 5' RACE reads. The sample carries about 680,000 distinct CDR3 sequences, 49% recorded once. The chain couples TRBV7-2 to TRBJ2-3, with 11 bases aligning to TRBD2. Material: blood. The clonotype originates from a woman aged 55-70 years in good health. CDR3: CASSPQVGTSGHTDTQYF. The CDR3 bases are TGTGCCAGCAGCCCCCAAGTGGGGACTAGCGGTCACACAGATACGCAGTATTTT.